Below are 19 T cell receptor beta chains sequenced from a single sample in a study of blood T cell repertoires in COVID-19. Data came from immunoSEQ multiplex PCR; TCRdb stores just in-frame clones and leaves some out. The sample lists about 220,000 clones; approximately 77% were seen once. The sequenced material came from peripheral blood. These receptors all stem from a woman older than 75 with acute or convalescent COVID-19.

The chain links TRBV24-1 to TRBJ2-1, with TRBD2 matching over 13 bases. This CDR3 spans 19 amino acids. J gave up 1 base and V 3 bases, and 8 bases lay outside the gene matches. Germline loops: CDR1 KGHDR, CDR2 SFDVKD. CDR3 coding DNA: TGTGCCACCAGTGATCCACGAGGACTAGCGGGGGAATCCTACAATGAGCAGTTCTTC. Its translation is CATSDPRGLAGESYNEQFF.

V usage is TRBV2 and J usage is TRBJ1-1; 8 bases map to TRBD1. The CDR3 length is 14 residues. Germline V gives CDR1 SNHLY, CDR2 FYNNEI. Trimming removed 6 bases from V and 0 bases from J; junction bases left unmatched: 3. The CDR3 reads CASRDREMNTEAFF. CDR3 sequence (DNA): TGTGCCAGCAGGGACAGGGAAATGAACACTGAAGCTTTCTTT.

The chain uses TRBV7-2 and TRBJ2-3; perhaps TRBD1 as D (5 bases). CDR3 length: 13 amino acids. Germline V gene data show CDR1 as SGHTA and CDR2 as FQGNSA. Trimming stripped 3 bases from V and 3 bases from J, with 7 bases between. In nucleotides, the CDR3 is TGTGCCAGCAGCTTGAAGGGGACAGATACGCAGTATTTT. It codes for CASSLKGTDTQYF.

The V and J genes are TRBV18 and TRBJ1-2, with D possibly TRBD1 on 5 matching bases. Germline lookup yields CDR1 KGHSH and CDR2 LQKENI. V gave up 6 bases and J gave up 6 bases, with 17 bases separating them. The CDR3 is made up of 14 amino acids. The CDR3 loop reads CASSHSGGRDGYTF. CDR3 bases: TGTGCCAGCTCCCACAGCGGGGGAAGGGATGGCTACACCTTC.

The CDR3 reads CASSLEGAFDTEAFF. In DNA form, the CDR3 reads TGTGCCAGCAGCTTAGAGGGAGCCTTCGACACTGAAGCTTTCTTT. V is TRBV7-2 and J is TRBJ1-1; D is unresolved. V shed 1 base and J shed 3 bases, with 12 bases lying between them. CDR1 is SGHTA, CDR2 FQGNSA, per germline. This CDR3 region has 15 residues.

The chain combines TRBV21-1 with TRBJ2-7; the D call of TRBD1 is as the table states it, not checked on the DNA. TRBV21-1 is listed as a pseudogene. CDR3 length: 16 amino acids. The CDR3 reads CASSKAYRQGAYEQYF. DNA of the CDR3: TGTGCCAGCAGCAAAGCGTACAGACAGGGGGCATACGAGCAGTACTTC.

The table lists this clone with a count of one. The chain links TRBV2 to TRBJ2-5; D call uncertain. Trimming took off 8 bases at V and 5 bases at J, with 9 bases between the two ends. Germline CDR1 is SNHLY and CDR2 is FYNNEI. CDR3 length equals 11 residues. CDR3 sequence reads: CASLTEETQYF. The CDR3 nucleotides are TGTGCCAGCCTGACGGAGGAGACCCAGTACTTC.

This clone came up once. The rearrangement joins TRBV11-2 to TRBJ2-1, with 7 bases that match TRBD2. The CDR3 is 15 residues long. Trimming removed 5 bases from V and 2 bases from J; junction bases left unmatched: 6. Germline V lookup: CDR1 SGHAT, CDR2 FQNNGV. CDR3 in amino acids: CASSAKRGAYNEQFF. CDR3 DNA sequence: TGTGCCAGCAGCGCCAAGCGGGGCGCCTACAATGAGCAGTTCTTC.

CDR3 amino acids: CASSYSRQLQNSPLHF. The CDR3 region has the DNA TGTGCCAGCAGTTACTCGCGACAACTTCAAAATTCACCCCTCCACTTT. The chain employs TRBV6-5 and TRBJ1-6; D is ambiguous. V was shortened by 0 bases and J by 7 bases, with 13 bases between the two germline ends. The CDR3 extends over 16 amino acids. The germline V gene has CDR1 MNHEY and CDR2 SVGAGI.

The chain couples TRBV5-6 to TRBJ2-1; D remains ambiguous. V was trimmed by 2 bases and J by 2 bases, leaving 8 bases between them. The germline V gene encodes CDR1 SGHDT and CDR2 YYEEEE. The CDR3 sequence is 14 residues long. The CDR3 region has the DNA TGTGCCAGCAGCTTCGACAAAGCCTACAATGAGCAGTTCTTC. Its protein product is CASSFDKAYNEQFF.

The chain links TRBV27 to TRBJ1-5, with D tentatively TRBD1 (6 bases). V shed 3 bases and J shed 3 bases, with 9 bases lying between them. Germline V gives CDR1 MNHEY, CDR2 SMNVEV (reference sequence). CDR3 length: 14 amino acids. The CDR3, as DNA: TGTGCCAGCAGTTTTGCAGGGGCCAATCAGCCCCAGCATTTT. Translation: CASSFAGANQPQHF.

The chain is built from TRBV4-3 and TRBJ2-3; TRBD1 agrees at 7 bases. Trimming cost V 5 bases and J 2 bases; bases outside gene matches: 7. The germline gives CDR1 LGHNA, CDR2 YSLEER. This CDR3 is built from 15 residues. CDR3 nucleotide sequence: TGCGCCAGCAGCTCGGACAGGCAACACACAGATACGCAGTATTTT. It specifies CASSSDRQHTDTQYF.

This chain uses TRBV7-2 with TRBJ1-1; D is uncertain. Germline loops: CDR1 SGHTA, CDR2 FQGNSA. The V and J ends lost 1 base and 0 bases respectively, with 12 bases between them. The CDR3 contains 16 residues. CDR3 bases: TGTGCCAGCAGCTTAGATGTCAGAATGATGAACACTGAAGCTTTCTTT. This sequence encodes CASSLDVRMMNTEAFF.

This chain connects TRBV6-2 or TRBV6-3 to TRBJ2-7; 13 bases are a match to TRBD2. Germline loops: CDR1 MNHEY, CDR2 SVGEGT. Unmatched junction bases numbered 4, after V lost 5 bases and J lost 3 bases. The CDR3 has 15 amino acids. The chain's CDR3 is CASSPGLAGVYEQYF. The CDR3 DNA reads TGTGCCAGCAGTCCAGGACTAGCGGGGGTCTACGAGCAGTACTTC.

The V call is TRBV15, the J call TRBJ2-2; 7 bases match TRBD1. The CDR3 sequence is 12 residues long. The V and J ends lost 9 bases and 7 bases, in that order; junction bases with no gene match: 5. Germline CDR1 reads LNHNV; CDR2 reads YYDKDF (reference sequence). The CDR3 region is CATQQGFGELFF. The CDR3 DNA reads TGTGCCACTCAACAGGGGTTCGGGGAGCTGTTTTTT.

V is TRBV5-1 and J is TRBJ1-2, with TRBD1 identical over 10 bases. CDR3 length: 15 residues. Germline CDR1 is SGHRS and CDR2 is YFSETQ. J gave up 6 bases and V 3 bases, and 8 bases lay outside the gene matches. The chain's CDR3 is CASSSTGGSLHGYTF. The CDR3 DNA sequence: TGCGCCAGCAGCTCGACAGGGGGCAGTCTCCATGGCTACACCTTC. Together with reference TRBV5-1 and TRBJ1-2, the CDR3 gives the full variable domain: KAGVTQTPRYLIKTRGQQVTLSCSPISGHRSVSWYQQTPGQGLQFLFEYFSETQRNKGNFPGRFSGRQFSNSRSEMNVSTLELGDSALYLCASSSTGGSLHGYTFGSGTRLTVV.

The V gene is TRBV12-3 or TRBV12-4, the J gene TRBJ1-2; D call uncertain. This CDR3 has 12 residues. The ends were cut back, 6 bases at V and 5 bases at J, with 10 bases in the middle. This CDR3 reads CASRRQQYGYTF. The CDR3, as DNA: TGTGCCAGCAGAAGACAACAGTATGGCTACACCTTC.

This clone was observed a single time. The rearrangement joins TRBV4-3 to TRBJ2-1; 11 bases agree with TRBD2. Germline V CDR1 and CDR2: LGHNA, YSLEER. This CDR3 spans 16 amino acids. V was pared by 3 bases and J by 6 bases, with 7 bases of the junction left unmatched. The CDR3 sequence is CASSHSGTSGLNEQFF. For the CDR3, the DNA is TGCGCCAGCAGCCACTCCGGGACTAGCGGCCTCAATGAGCAGTTCTTC.

V gene TRBV2 combines with J gene TRBJ2-2; D is possibly TRBD1 (6 bases). Between the trimmed V and J ends, which lost 8 bases and 5 bases, there was a span of 15 bases. Per the germline V gene, CDR1 is SNHLY and CDR2 is FYNNEI. This CDR3 is 14 amino acids long. CDR3 protein: CASVRDTTTGELFF. The CDR3 coding sequence is TGTGCCAGCGTTCGGGACACAACTACCGGGGAGCTGTTTTTT.